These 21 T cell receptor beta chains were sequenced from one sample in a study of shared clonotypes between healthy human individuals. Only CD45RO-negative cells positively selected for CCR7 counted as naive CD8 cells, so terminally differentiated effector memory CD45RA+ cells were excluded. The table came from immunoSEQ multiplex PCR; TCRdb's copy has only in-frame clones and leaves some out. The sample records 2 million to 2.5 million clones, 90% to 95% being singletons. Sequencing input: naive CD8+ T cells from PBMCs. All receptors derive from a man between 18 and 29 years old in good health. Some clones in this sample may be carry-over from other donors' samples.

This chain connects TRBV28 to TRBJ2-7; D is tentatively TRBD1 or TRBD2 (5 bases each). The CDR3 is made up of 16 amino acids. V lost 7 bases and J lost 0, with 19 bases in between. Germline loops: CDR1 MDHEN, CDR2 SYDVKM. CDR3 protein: CASIALGEGSSYEQYF. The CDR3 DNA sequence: TGTGCCAGCATCGCCTTGGGGGAAGGGAGCTCCTACGAGCAGTACTTC.

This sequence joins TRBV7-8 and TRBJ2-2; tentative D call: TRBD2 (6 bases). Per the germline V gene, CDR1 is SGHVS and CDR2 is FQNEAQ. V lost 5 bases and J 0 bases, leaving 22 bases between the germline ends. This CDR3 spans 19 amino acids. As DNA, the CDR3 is TGTGCCAGCAGCCCCCTTATGGTGCGGGACCTCGCGAACACCGGGGAGCTGTTTTTT. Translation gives CASSPLMVRDLANTGELFF.

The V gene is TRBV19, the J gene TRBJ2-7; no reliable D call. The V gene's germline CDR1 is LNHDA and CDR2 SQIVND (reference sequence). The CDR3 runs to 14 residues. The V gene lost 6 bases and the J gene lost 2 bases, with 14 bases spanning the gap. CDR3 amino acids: CASSQPGIAYEQYF. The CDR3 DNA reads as TGTGCCAGTAGCCAACCAGGCATCGCCTACGAGCAGTACTTC.

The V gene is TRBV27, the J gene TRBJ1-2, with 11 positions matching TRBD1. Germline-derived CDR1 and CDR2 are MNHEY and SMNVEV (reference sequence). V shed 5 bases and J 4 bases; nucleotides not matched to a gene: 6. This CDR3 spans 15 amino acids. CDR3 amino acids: CASSPRDRGIYGYTF. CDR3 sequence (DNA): TGTGCCAGCAGTCCCCGGGACAGGGGGATCTATGGCTACACCTTC.

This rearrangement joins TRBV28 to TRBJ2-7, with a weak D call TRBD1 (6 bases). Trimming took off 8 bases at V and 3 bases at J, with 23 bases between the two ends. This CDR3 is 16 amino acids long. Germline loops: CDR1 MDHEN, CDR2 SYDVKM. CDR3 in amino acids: CASVTGTKGAGYEQYF. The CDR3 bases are TGTGCCAGCGTGACAGGTACTAAAGGGGCGGGCTACGAGCAGTACTTC.

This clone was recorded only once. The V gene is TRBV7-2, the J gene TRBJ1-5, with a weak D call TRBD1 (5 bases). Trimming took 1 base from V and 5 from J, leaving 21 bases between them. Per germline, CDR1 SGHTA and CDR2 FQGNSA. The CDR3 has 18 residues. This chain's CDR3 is CASSLVHTGLSLYQPQHF. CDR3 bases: TGTGCCAGCAGCTTAGTTCATACAGGTCTATCTTTGTATCAGCCCCAGCATTTT.

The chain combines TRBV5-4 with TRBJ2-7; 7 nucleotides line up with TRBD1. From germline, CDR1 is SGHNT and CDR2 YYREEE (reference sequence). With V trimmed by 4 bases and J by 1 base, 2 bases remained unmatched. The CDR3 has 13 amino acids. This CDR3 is CASSMGQSYEQYF. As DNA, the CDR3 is TGTGCCAGCAGCATGGGACAGTCCTACGAGCAGTACTTC. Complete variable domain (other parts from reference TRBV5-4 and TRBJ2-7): ETGVTQSPTHLIKTRGQQVTLRCSSQSGHNTVSWYQQALGQGPQFIFQYYREEENGRGNFPPRFSGLQFPNYSSELNVNALELDDSALYLCASSMGQSYEQYFGPGTRLTVT.

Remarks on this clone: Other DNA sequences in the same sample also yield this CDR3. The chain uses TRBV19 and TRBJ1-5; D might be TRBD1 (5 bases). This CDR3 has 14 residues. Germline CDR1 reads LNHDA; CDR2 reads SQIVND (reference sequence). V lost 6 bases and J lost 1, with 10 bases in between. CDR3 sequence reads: CASRGGRSNQPQHF. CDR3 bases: TGTGCCAGTAGGGGGGGGAGGAGCAATCAGCCCCAGCATTTT. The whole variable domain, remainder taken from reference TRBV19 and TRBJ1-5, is DGGITQSPKYLFRKEGQNVTLSCEQNLNHDAMYWYRQDPGQGLRLIYYSQIVNDFQKGDIAEGYSVSREKKESFPLTVTSAQKNPTAFYLCASRGGRSNQPQHFGDGTRLSIL.

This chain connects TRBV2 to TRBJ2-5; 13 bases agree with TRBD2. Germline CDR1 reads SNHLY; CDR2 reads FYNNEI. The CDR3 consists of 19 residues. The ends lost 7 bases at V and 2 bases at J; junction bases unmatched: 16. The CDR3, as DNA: TGTGCCAGCATTAAGATATGGACTAGCGGGGGCCCCCCACAAGAGACCCAGTACTTC. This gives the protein CASIKIWTSGGPPQETQYF.

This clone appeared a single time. CDR3 nucleotide sequence: TGTGCCAGCAGTTTGAGGGGACAAATCTACAATGAGCAGTTCTTC. This sequence encodes CASSLRGQIYNEQFF. The J gene is TRBJ2-1, the V gene TRBV5-8; TRBD1 might be the D (6 bases). Germline V CDR1 and CDR2: SGHTS, YDEGEE. This CDR3 spans 15 amino acids. Trimming removed 5 bases at V and 3 bases at J, with 15 bases between.

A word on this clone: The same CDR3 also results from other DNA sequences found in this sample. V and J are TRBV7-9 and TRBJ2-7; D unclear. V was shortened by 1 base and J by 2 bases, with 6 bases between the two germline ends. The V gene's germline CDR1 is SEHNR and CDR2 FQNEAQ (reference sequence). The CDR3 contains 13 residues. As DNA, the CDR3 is TGTGCCAGCAGCTTAGACGGAACCTACGAGCAGTACTTC. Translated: CASSLDGTYEQYF.

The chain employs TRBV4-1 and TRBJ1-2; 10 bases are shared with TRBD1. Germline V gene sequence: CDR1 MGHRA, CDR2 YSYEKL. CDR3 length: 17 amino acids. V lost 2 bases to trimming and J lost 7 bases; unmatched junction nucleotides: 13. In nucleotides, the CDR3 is TGCGCCAGCAGCCAACGGAGACAGGGGGCGATAGGGAGTGGCTACACCTTC. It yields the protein CASSQRRQGAIGSGYTF.

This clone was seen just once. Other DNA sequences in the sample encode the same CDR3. The CDR3 reads CASSLTGREPQHF. CDR3 nucleotide sequence: TGTGCCAGCAGTTTGACAGGACGGGAGCCCCAGCATTTT. This chain uses TRBV27 with TRBJ1-5, with D possibly being TRBD1 (6 bases). From germline, CDR1 is MNHEY and CDR2 SMNVEV (reference sequence). The ends were cut back, 3 bases at V and 8 bases at J, with 11 bases in the middle. The CDR3 totals 13 residues.

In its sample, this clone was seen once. The CDR3 spells CASSPAGTSGSYEQYF. For the CDR3, the DNA is TGTGCCAGCAGCCCCGCCGGGACTAGCGGCTCCTACGAGCAGTACTTC. The chain is built from TRBV7-9 and TRBJ2-7; 11 bases align to TRBD2. The germline CDR1 and CDR2 sequences are SEHNR and FQNEAQ (reference sequence). The CDR3 spans 16 residues. The V and J ends lost 5 bases and 0 bases, in that order; junction bases with no gene match: 6.

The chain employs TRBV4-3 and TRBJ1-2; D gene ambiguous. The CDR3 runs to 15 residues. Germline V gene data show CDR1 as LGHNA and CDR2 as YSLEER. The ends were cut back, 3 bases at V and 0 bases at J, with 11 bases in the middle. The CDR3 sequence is CASSQGLQPNYGYTF. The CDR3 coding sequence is TGCGCCAGCAGCCAGGGTCTACAACCTAACTATGGCTACACCTTC.

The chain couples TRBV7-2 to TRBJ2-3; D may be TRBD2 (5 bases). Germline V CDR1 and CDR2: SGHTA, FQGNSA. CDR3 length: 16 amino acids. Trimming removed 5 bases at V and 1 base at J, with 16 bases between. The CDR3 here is CASSPMGMRGTDTQYF. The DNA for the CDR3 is TGTGCCAGCAGCCCGATGGGTATGCGGGGCACAGATACGCAGTATTTT.

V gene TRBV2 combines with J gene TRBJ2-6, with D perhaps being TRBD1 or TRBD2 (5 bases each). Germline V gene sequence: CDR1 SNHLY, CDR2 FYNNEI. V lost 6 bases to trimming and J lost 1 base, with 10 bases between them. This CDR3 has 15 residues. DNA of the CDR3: TGTGCCAGCAGGGGGACCGATTCTGGGGCCAACGTCCTGACTTTC. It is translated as CASRGTDSGANVLTF.

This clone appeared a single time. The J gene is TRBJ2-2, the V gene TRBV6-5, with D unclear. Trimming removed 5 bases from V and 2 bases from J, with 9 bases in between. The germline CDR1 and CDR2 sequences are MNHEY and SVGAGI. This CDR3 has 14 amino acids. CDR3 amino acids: CASSIGRNTGELFF. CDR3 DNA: TGTGCCAGCAGTATCGGCCGTAACACCGGGGAGCTGTTTTTT.

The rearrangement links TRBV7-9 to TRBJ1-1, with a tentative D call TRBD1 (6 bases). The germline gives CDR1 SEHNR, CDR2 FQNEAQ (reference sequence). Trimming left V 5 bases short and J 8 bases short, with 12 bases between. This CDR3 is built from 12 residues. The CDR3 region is CASSRGQPEAFF. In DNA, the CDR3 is TGTGCCAGCAGCCGCGGACAGCCAGAAGCTTTCTTT.

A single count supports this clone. For the CDR3, the DNA is TGTGCCAGCAGAGTCGGGACCGGCGTGGGCAATGAGCAGTTCTTC. This encodes CASRVGTGVGNEQFF. The chain has TRBV6-5 and TRBJ2-1, with D tentatively TRBD1 or TRBD2 (5 bases each). Germline assignment: CDR1 MNHEY and CDR2 SVGAGI. Trimming removed 6 bases at V and 6 bases at J, with 18 bases between. The CDR3 has 15 amino acids.

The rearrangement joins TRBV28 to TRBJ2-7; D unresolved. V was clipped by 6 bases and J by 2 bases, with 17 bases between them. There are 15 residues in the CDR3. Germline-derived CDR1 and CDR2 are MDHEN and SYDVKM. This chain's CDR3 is CASSHPIRKAYEQYF. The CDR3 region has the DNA TGTGCCAGCAGCCACCCGATACGTAAGGCCTACGAGCAGTACTTC.